This T cell receptor (beta chain) derives from a study of T cells after yellow fever vaccination. Study in general: Any fraction with a low cell number was prepared using SMART-Seq v4 Ultra Low Input.

TCRdb fed the 5' RACE reads into MiXCR, producing one record per CDR3 protein. The data contain about 320,000 distinct CDR3 sequences, roughly a tenth of them singletons. The CDR3 has 16 amino acids. The germline V and J ends were trimmed by 8 bases and 4 bases, with 23 bases remaining between them. The germline gives CDR1 SGHTA, CDR2 FQGTGA. This clonotype was detected only a few times. This TCR came from a young man who received the YFV17D yellow fever vaccine. The rearrangement joins TRBV7-3 to TRBJ2-5; tentative D call: TRBD2 (7 bases). Sequencing used CD4+ T cells sorted from PBMCs, obtained 45 days after the yellow fever booster vaccination. The CDR3 region is CASESVWGGPGETQYF. CDR3 nucleotide sequence: TGTGCCAGCGAGTCGGTGTGGGGGGGGCCGGGAGAGACCCAGTACTTC.